This T cell receptor beta chain was found in a study of T cell responses to AZD1222 COVID-19 vaccine. The wider study: Whether given at about 4 or about 12 weeks, second doses were pooled.

Comment on this clone: Its antigen is unidentified.

CDR3 length: 14 amino acids. The V end was cut by 4 bases, the J end by 4 bases, with 14 bases between. Germline V lookup: CDR1 SGHRS, CDR2 YFSETQ. Clones were sequenced by immunoSEQ multiplex PCR, and TCRdb holds only the in-frame ones, with some missing. The table has about 120,000 clones, 80% to 90% seen once. Broader study findings: Sampling that yielded the repertoires occurred only after the peak T cell response. Only five to seven individuals given AZD1222 were seropositive at baseline. Donors, mostly white British, included more females; clonal diversity was possibly underestimated.

Sequencing was performed on peripheral blood, taken on day 0 of AZD1222 vaccination. The chain recombines TRBV5-1 with TRBJ1-1; the D is unclear. The TCR sequence derives from an adult in good health. The CDR3 region has the DNA TGCGCCAGCAGCCCCATCAAGCCCGCCACTGAAGCTTTCTTT. Encoded protein: CASSPIKPATEAFF.